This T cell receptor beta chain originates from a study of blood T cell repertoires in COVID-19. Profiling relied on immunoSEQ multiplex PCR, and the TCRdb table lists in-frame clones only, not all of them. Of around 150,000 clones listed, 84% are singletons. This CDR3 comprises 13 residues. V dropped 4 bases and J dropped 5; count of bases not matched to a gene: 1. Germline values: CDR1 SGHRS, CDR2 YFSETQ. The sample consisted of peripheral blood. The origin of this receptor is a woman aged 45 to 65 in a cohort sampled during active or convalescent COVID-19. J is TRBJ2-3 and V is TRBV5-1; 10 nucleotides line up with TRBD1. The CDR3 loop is CASSGQGVDTQYF. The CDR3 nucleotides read TGCGCCAGCAGCGGACAGGGGGTAGATACGCAGTATTTT. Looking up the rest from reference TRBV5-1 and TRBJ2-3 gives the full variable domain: KAGVTQTPRYLIKTRGQQVTLSCSPISGHRSVSWYQQTPGQGLQFLFEYFSETQRNKGNFPGRFSGRQFSNSRSEMNVSTLELGDSALYLCASSGQGVDTQYFGPGTRLTVL.